Sequencing of this TCR beta chain was carried out in a study of tumor and adjacent non-tumor tissue in lung cancer. Overall study: Patients comprised over 9 adenocarcinoma, a couple of squamous cell carcinoma and 1 small cell lung cancer. Samples averaged around 3.9 million productive TCRbeta reads each.

About this clonotype: Its antigen is not identified. Here the CDR3 omits its conserved ending phenylalanine or tryptophan, so a read error is the likely source.

The V gene lost 6 bases and the J gene lost 0 bases, with 18 bases spanning the gap. Germline CDR1 is SQVTM and CDR2 is ANQGSEA. The CDR3 covers 16 residues. The library came from three nested PCR rounds adapted from ARM-PCR protocols. From the multiplex PCR reads, TCRdb called clonotypes with MiXCR, one entry per CDR3 protein. Found here are about 50,000 distinct CDR3 sequences, 74% of them singletons; the top ten hold roughly 25%. Whole-study results and caveats: Tumor repertoires had a smaller top 100 clone share than normal lung. Tumor TCR diversity, when higher, was linked to shorter survival.

RNA was extracted from bulk tissue without any cell sorting. This non-tumor lung sample came from over 3 cm beyond the tumor edge. The clonotype comes from a woman aged 60-70 years with non-small cell lung cancer. The sample consisted of distant non-tumor lung tissue. The chain has TRBV29-1 and TRBJ2-1; tentative D call: TRBD2 (8 bases). CDR3 residues: CSVGTRGPSSYNEQFL. The CDR3 region has the DNA TGCAGCGTCGGGACTAGGGGGCCCAGCTCCTACAATGAGCAGTTCTTA.